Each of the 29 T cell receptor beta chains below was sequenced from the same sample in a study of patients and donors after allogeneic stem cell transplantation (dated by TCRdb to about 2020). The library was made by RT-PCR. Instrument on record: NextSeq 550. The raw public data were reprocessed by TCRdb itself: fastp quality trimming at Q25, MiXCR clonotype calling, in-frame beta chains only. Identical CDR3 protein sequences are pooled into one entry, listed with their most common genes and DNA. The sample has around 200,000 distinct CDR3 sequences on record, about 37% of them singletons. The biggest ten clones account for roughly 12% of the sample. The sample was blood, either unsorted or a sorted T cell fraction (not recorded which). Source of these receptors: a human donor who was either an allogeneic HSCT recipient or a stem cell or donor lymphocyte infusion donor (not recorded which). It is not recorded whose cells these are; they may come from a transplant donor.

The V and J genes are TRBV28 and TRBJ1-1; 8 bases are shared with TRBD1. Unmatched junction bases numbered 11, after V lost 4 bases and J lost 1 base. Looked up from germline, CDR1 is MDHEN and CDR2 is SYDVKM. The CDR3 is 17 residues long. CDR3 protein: CASSSPWTGRRNTEAFF. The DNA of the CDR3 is TGTGCCAGCAGTTCGCCGTGGACAGGGAGGAGGAACACTGAAGCTTTCTTT. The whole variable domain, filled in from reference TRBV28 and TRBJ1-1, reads DVKVTQSSRYLVKRTGEKVFLECVQDMDHENMFWYRQDPGLGLRLIYFSYDVKMKEKGDIPEGYSVSREKKERFSLILESASTNQTSMYLCASSSPWTGRRNTEAFFGQGTRLTVV.

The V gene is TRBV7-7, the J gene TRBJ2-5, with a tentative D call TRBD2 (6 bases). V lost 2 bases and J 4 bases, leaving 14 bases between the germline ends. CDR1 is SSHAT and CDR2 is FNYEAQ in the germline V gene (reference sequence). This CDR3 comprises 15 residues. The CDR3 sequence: CASSLLLEGLETQYF. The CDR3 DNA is TGTGCCAGCAGCTTATTATTGGAGGGATTAGAGACCCAGTACTTC.

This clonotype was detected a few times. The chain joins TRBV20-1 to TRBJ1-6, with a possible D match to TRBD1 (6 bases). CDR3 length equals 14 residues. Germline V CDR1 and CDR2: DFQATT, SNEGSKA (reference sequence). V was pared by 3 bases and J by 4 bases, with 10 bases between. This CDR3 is CSARAQGYNSPLHF. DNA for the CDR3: TGCAGTGCTAGGGCACAGGGTTATAATTCACCCCTCCACTTT.

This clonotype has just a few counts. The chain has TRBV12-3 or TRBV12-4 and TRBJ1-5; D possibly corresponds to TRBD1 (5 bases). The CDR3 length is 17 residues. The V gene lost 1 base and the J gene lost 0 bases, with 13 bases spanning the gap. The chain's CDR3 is CASSLGQGVYSNQPQHF. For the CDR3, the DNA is TGTGCCAGCAGTTTAGGGCAAGGGGTCTATAGCAATCAGCCCCAGCATTTT.

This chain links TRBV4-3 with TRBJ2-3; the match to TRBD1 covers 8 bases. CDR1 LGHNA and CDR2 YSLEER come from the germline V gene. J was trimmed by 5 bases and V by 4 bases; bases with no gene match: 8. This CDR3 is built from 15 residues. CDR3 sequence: CASSRLTGAGDTQYF. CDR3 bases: TGCGCCAGCAGCCGACTGACAGGGGCTGGAGATACGCAGTATTTT.

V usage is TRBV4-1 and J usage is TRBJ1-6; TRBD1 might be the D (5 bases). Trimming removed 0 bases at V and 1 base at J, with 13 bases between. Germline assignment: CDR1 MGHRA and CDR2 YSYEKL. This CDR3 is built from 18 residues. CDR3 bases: TGCGCCAGCAGCCAAGAGGGACCCGGGACGTCCTATAATTCACCCCTCCACTTT. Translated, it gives CASSQEGPGTSYNSPLHF.

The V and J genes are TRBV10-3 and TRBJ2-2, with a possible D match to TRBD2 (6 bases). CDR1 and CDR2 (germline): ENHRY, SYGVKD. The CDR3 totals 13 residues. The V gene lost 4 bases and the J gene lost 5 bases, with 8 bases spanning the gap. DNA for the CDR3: TGTGCCATCAGTGGGAGGGTTACCGGGGAGCTGTTTTTT. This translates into CAISGRVTGELFF.

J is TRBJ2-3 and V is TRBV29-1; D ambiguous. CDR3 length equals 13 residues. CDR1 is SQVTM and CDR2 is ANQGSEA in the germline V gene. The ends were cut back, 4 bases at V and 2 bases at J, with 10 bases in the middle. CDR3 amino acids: CSVGPQLTDTQYF. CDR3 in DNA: TGCAGCGTTGGACCTCAGCTCACAGATACGCAGTATTTT.

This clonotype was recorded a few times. CDR3 nucleotide sequence: TGCGCCAGCAGCCAAGAAAAGGGCGTCCCCGGGACTAGCTCCTACGAGCAGTACTTC. This encodes CASSQEKGVPGTSSYEQYF. The J gene is TRBJ2-7, the V gene TRBV4-1, with 8 bases that match TRBD2. This CDR3 has 19 residues. Trimming took 0 bases from V and 0 from J; bases not matched to a gene: 13. CDR1 MGHRA and CDR2 YSYEKL come from the germline V gene.

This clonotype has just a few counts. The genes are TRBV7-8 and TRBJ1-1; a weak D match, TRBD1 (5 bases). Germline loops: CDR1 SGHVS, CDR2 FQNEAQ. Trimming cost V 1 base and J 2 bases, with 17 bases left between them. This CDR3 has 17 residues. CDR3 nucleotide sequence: TGTGCCAGCAGCTTAGGTCAGGGTCGTCGAGAAAACACTGAAGCTTTCTTT. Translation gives CASSLGQGRRENTEAFF.

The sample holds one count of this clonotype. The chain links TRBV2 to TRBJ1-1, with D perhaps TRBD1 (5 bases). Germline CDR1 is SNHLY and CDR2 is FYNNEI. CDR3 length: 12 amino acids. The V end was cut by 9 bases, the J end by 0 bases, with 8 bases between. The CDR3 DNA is TGTGCCAGTGGGGACCTGAACACTGAAGCTTTCTTT. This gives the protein CASGDLNTEAFF. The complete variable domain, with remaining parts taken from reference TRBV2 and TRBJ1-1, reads EPEVTQTPSHQVTQMGQEVILRCVPISNHLYFYWYRQILGQKVEFLVSFYNNEISEKSEIFDDQFSVERPDGSNFTLKIRSTKLEDSAMYFCASGDLNTEAFFGQGTRLTVV.

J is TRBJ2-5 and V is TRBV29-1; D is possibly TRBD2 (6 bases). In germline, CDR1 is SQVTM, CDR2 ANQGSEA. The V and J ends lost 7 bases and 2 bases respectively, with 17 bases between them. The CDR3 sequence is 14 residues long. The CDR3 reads CSAYSYGGQETQYF. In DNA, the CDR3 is TGCAGCGCCTATAGTTACGGGGGTCAAGAGACCCAGTACTTC.

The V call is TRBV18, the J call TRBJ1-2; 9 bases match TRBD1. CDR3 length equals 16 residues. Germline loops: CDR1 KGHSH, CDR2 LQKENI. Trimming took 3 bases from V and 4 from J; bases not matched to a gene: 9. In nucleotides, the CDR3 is TGTGCCAGCTCACCGCAAACAGGGGGCGCAAGCTATGGCTACACCTTC. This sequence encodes CASSPQTGGASYGYTF.

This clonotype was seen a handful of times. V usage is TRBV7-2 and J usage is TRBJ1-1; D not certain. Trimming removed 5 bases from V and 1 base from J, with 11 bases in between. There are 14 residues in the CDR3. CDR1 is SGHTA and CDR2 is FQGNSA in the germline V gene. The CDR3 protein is CASSTRHPNTEAFF. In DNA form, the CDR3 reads TGTGCCAGCAGCACCCGACACCCGAACACTGAAGCTTTCTTT.

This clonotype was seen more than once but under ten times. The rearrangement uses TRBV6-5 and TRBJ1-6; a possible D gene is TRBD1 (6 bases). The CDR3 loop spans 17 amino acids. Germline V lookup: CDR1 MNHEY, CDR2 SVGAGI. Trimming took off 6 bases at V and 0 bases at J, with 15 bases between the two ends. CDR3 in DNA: TGTGCCAGCAGGCCATGGACGGACAGCTCCTATAATTCACCCCTCCACTTT. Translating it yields CASRPWTDSSYNSPLHF.

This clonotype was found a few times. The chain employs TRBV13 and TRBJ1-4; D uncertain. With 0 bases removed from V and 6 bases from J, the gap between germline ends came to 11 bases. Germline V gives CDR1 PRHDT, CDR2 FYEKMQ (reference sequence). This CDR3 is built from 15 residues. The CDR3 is CASSLGRALYEKLFF. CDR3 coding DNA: TGTGCCAGCAGCTTAGGTAGGGCCCTATATGAAAAACTGTTTTTT.

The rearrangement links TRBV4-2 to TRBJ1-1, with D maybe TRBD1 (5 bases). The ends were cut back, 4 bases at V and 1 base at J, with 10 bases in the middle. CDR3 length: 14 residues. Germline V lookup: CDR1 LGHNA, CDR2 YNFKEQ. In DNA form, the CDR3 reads TGTGCCAGCAGCCCATCGACAGCGAACACTGAAGCTTTCTTT. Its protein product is CASSPSTANTEAFF.

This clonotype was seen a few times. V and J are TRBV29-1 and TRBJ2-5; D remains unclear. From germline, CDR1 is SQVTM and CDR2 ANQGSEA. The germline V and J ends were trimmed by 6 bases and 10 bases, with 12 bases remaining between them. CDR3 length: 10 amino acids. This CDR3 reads CSVRSLGQYF. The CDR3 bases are TGCAGCGTCCGAAGTCTCGGCCAGTACTTC. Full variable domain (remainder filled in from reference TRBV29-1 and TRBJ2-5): SAVISQKPSRDICQRGTSLTIQCQVDSQVTMMFWYRQQPGQSLTLIATANQGSEATYESGFVIDKFPISRPNLTFSTLTVSNMSPEDSSIYLCSVRSLGQYFGPGTRLLVL.

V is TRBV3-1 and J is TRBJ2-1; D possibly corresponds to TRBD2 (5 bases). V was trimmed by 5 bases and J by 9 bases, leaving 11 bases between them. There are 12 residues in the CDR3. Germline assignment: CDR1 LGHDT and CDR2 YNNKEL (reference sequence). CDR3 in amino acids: CASSSRLAEQFF. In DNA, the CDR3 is TGTGCCAGCAGCTCACGGCTAGCTGAGCAGTTCTTC.

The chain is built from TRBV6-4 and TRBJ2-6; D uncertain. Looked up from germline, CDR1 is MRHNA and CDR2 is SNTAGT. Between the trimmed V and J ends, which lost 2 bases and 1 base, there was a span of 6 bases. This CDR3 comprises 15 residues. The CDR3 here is CASSDESSGANVLTF. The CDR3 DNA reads TGTGCCAGCAGTGACGAGAGTTCTGGGGCCAACGTCCTGACTTTC.

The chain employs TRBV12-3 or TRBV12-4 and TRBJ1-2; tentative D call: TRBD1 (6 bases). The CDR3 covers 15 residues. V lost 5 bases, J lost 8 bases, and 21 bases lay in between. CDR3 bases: TGTGCCAGCAGTAACTCTCTCAGGGGCTTCGGCGGCTACACCTTC. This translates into CASSNSLRGFGGYTF.

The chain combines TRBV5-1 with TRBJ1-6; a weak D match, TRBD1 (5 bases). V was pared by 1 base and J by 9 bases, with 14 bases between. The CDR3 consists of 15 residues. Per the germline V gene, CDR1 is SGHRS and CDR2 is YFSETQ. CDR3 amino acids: CASSLRDSARSPLHF. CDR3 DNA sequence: TGCGCCAGCAGCTTGAGGGACTCAGCACGTTCACCCCTCCACTTT.

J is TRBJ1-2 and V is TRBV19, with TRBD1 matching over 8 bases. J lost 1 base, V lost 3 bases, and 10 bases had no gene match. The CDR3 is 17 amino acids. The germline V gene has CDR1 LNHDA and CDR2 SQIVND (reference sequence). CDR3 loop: CASSIPRDRIFNYGYTF. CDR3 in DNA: TGTGCCAGTAGTATCCCCCGGGACAGGATCTTTAACTATGGCTACACCTTC.

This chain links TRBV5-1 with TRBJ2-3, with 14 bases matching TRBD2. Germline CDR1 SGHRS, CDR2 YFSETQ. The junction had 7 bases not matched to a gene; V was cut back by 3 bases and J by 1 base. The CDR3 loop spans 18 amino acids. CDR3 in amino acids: CASSSSGLAGAGTDTQYF. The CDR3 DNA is TGCGCCAGCAGCTCGTCGGGACTAGCGGGGGCCGGCACAGATACGCAGTATTTT.

Here the CDR3 DNA reads TGTGCCAGCAGTGAAGCCCCGGGACAAGTCTACACCTTC. Translated: CASSEAPGQVYTF. The chain links TRBV2 to TRBJ1-2; a weak D match, TRBD1 (6 bases). Per germline, CDR1 SNHLY and CDR2 FYNNEI. V was cut by 0 bases and J by 10 bases, with 12 bases left in between. This CDR3 comprises 13 residues.

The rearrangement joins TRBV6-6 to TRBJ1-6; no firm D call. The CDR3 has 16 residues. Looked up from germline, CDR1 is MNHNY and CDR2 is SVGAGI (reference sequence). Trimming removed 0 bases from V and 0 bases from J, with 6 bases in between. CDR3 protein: CASSYSKSSYNSPLHF. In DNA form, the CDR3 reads TGTGCCAGCAGTTACTCGAAAAGCTCCTATAATTCACCCCTCCACTTT.

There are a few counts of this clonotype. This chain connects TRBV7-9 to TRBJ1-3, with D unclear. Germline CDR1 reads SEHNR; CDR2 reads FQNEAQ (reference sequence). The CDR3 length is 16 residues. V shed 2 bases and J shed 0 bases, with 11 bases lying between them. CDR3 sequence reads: CASSLKGESSGNTIYF. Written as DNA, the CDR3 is TGTGCCAGCAGCTTAAAAGGAGAGAGCTCTGGAAACACCATATATTTT.

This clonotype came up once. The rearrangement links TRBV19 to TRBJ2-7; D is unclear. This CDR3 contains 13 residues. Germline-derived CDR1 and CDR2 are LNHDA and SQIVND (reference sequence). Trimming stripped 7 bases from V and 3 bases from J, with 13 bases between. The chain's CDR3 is CASTPGPFYEQYF. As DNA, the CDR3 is TGTGCCAGTACCCCCGGTCCATTCTACGAGCAGTACTTC.

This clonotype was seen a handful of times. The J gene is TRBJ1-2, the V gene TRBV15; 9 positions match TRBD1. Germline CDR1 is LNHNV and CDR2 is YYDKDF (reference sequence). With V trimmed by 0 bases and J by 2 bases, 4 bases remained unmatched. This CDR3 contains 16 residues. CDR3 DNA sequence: TGTGCCACCAGCAGAGATCCGGACAGGGGCAACTATGGCTACACCTTC. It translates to CATSRDPDRGNYGYTF.